This TCR beta chain was identified in a study of shared clonotypes between healthy human individuals. Naivety among CD8 cells was defined by CD45RO negativity and positive CCR7 selection, thereby excluding terminally differentiated effector memory CD45RA+ cells. Germline V gene lookup returns CDR1 ENHRY and CDR2 SYGVKD. Losses at the gene ends were 10 bases for V and 1 base for J; bases not matched to a gene: 4. CDR3 length: 13 residues. As regards this clone: Other DNA sequences in this specimen translate into the identical CDR3.

Data came from immunoSEQ multiplex PCR; TCRdb stores just in-frame clones and leaves some out. The repertoire holds 700,000 to 950,000 clones, about 96% seen once, with about 0.25% in the top ten. Sequenced sample: naive CD8+ T cells sorted from blood. V gene TRBV10-3 combines with J gene TRBJ2-7, with 10 bases identical to TRBD1. The source of this sequence is a man in his thirties or forties in good health. CDR3 bases: TGTGCCACTGGGGACAGGGGTTCCTACGAGCAGTACTTC. It codes for CATGDRGSYEQYF.